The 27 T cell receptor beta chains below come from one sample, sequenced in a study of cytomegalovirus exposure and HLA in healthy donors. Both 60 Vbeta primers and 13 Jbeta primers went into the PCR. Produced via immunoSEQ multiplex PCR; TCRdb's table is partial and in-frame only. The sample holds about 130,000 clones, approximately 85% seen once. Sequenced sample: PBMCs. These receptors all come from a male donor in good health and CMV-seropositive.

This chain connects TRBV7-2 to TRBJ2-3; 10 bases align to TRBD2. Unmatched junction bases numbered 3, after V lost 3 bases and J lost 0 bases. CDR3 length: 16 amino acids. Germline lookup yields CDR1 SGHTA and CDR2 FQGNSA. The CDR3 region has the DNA TGTGCCAGCAGCTTCGGACTAGCGGCTAGCACAGATACGCAGTATTTT. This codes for CASSFGLAASTDTQYF.

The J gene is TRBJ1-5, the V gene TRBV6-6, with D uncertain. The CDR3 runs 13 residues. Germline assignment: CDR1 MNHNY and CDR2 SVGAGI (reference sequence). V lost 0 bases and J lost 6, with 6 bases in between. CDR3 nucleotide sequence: TGTGCCAGCAGTTACTCGGTGAGTCAGCCCCAGCATTTT. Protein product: CASSYSVSQPQHF.

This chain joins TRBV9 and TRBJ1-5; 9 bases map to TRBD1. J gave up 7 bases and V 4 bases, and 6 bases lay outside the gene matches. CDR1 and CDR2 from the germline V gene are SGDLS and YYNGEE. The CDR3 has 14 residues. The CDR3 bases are TGTGCCAGCAGCAAGACAGGGGGGGCGCAGCCCCAGCATTTT. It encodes CASSKTGGAQPQHF.

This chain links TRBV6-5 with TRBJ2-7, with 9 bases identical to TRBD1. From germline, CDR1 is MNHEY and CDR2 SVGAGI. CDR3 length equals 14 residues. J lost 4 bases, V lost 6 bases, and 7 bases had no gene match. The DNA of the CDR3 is TGTGCCAGCAGGCAACAGGGGGCGCGGTACGAGCAGTACTTC. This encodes CASRQQGARYEQYF.

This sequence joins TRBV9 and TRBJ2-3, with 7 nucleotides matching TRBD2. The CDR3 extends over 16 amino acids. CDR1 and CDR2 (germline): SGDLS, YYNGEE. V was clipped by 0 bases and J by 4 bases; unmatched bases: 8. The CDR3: CASSVAGRERSDTQYF. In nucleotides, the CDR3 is TGTGCCAGCAGCGTAGCTGGGCGGGAGAGGTCAGATACGCAGTATTTT. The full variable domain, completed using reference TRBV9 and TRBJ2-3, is DSGVTQTPKHLITATGQRVTLRCSPRSGDLSVYWYQQSLDQGLQFLIQYYNGEERAKGNILERFSAQQFPDLHSELNLSSLELGDSALYFCASSVAGRERSDTQYFGPGTRLTVL.

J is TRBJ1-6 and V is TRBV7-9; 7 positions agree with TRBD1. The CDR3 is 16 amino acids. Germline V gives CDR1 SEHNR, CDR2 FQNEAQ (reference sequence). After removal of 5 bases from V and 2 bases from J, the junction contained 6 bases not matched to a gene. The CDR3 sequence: CASSHTGAPYNSPLHF. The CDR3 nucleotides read TGTGCCAGCAGCCACACAGGGGCTCCCTATAATTCACCCCTCCACTTT.

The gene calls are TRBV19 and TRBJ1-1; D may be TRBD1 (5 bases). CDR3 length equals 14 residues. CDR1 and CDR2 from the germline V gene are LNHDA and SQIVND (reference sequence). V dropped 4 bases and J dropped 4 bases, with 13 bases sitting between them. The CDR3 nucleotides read TGTGCCAGTAGTACAACCCGCGGGACCACTGAAGCTTTCTTT. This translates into CASSTTRGTTEAFF.

CDR3 nucleotides: TGTGCCAGCACGCCGGGGACAGGGTATGGCTACACCTTC. Its protein product is CASTPGTGYGYTF. The chain couples TRBV6-1 to TRBJ1-2, with TRBD1 identical over 9 bases. The J segment lost 5 bases and the V segment lost 7 bases, leaving 5 bases of the junction unmatched. The CDR3 loop spans 13 amino acids. Germline CDR1 and CDR2: MNHNS and SASEGT.

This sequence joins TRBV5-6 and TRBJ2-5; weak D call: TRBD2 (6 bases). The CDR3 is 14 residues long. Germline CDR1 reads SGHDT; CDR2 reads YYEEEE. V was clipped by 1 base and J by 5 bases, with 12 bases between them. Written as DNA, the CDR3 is TGTGCCAGCAGCTTGTGGCGGGAATGGGAGACCCAGTACTTC. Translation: CASSLWREWETQYF. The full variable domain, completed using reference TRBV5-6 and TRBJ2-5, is DAGVTQSPTHLIKTRGQQVTLRCSPKSGHDTVSWYQQALGQGPQFIFQYYEEEERQRGNFPDRFSGHQFPNYSSELNVNALLLGDSALYLCASSLWREWETQYFGPGTRLLVL.

CDR3 in amino acids: CASSLQGKDQPQHF. The CDR3 DNA is TGTGCCAGCAGTTTGCAGGGTAAGGATCAGCCCCAGCATTTT. This chain connects TRBV27 to TRBJ1-5; D possibly corresponds to TRBD1 (5 bases). This CDR3 contains 14 residues. Looked up from germline, CDR1 is MNHEY and CDR2 is SMNVEV (reference sequence). Deletions cut 3 bases from V and 5 bases from J, with 11 bases between.

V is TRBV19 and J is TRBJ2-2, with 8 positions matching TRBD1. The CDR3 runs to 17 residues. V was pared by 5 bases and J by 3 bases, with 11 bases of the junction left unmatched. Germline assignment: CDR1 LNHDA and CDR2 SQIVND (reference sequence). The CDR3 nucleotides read TGTGCCAGTAGTGTCCGACAGGGGCCAGGCGACACCGGGGAGCTGTTTTTT. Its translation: CASSVRQGPGDTGELFF.

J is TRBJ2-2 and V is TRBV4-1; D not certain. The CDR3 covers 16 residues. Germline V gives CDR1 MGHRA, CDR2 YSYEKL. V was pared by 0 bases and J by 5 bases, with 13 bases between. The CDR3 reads CASSQEMVGLTGELFF. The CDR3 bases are TGCGCCAGCAGCCAAGAAATGGTCGGTCTGACCGGGGAGCTGTTTTTT.

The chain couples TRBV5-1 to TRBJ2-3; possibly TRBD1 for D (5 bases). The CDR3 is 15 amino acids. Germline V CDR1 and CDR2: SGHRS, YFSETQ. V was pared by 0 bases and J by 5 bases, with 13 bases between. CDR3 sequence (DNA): TGCGCCAGCAGCTTGGACGGGTTAGACAGAGATACGCAGTATTTT. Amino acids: CASSLDGLDRDTQYF.

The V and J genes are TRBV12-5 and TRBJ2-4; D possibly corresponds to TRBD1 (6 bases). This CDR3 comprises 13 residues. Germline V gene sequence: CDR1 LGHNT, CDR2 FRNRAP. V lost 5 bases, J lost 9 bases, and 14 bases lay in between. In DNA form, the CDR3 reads TGTGCTAGTGGTCCAGGGGTTTGGGGCATTCAGTACTTC. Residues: CASGPGVWGIQYF. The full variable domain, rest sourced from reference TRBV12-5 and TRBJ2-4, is DARVTQTPRHKVTEMGQEVTMRCQPILGHNTVFWYRQTMMQGLELLAYFRNRAPLDDSGMPKDRFSAEMPDATLATLKIQPSEPRDSAVYFCASGPGVWGIQYFGAGTRLSVL.

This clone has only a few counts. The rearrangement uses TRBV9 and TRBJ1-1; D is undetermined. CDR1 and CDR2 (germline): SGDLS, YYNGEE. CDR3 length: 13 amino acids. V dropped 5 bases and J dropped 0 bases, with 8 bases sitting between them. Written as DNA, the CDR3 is TGTGCCAGCAGTTACTCCGTGAACACTGAAGCTTTCTTT. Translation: CASSYSVNTEAFF.

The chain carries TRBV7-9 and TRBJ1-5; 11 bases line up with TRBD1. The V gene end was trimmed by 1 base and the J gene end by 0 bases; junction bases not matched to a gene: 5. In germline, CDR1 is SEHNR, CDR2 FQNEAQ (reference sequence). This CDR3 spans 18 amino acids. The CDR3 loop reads CASSLERTGGYSNQPQHF. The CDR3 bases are TGTGCCAGCAGCTTAGAACGGACAGGGGGCTATAGCAATCAGCCCCAGCATTTT.

The CDR3 bases are TGTGCCAGCAGTTACGGTGCGGTGAACACTGAAGCTTTCTTT. Translating it yields CASSYGAVNTEAFF. The V call is TRBV6-5, the J call TRBJ1-1; D gene ambiguous. This CDR3 spans 14 amino acids. Germline assignment: CDR1 MNHEY and CDR2 SVGAGI. V lost 2 bases and J 0 bases, leaving 7 bases between the germline ends.

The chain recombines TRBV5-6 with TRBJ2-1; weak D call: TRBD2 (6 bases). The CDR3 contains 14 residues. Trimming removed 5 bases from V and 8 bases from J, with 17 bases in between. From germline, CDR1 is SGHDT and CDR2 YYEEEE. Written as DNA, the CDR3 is TGTGCCAGCAGGGAATTCCGGGAGAGCGATGAGCAGTTCTTC. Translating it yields CASREFRESDEQFF.

CDR3 sequence: CASSPQGADTEAFF. The CDR3 nucleotides read TGTGCCAGCTCACCGCAGGGGGCTGACACTGAAGCTTTCTTT. The chain links TRBV18 to TRBJ1-1; 8 nucleotides match TRBD1. The CDR3 has 14 amino acids. J lost 3 bases, V lost 3 bases, and 3 bases had no gene match. Germline assignment: CDR1 KGHSH and CDR2 LQKENI.

The CDR3 protein is CASSFSRVHEQYF. CDR3 nucleotides: TGTGCCAGCAGTTTTAGCAGGGTCCACGAGCAGTACTTC. The chain recombines TRBV27 with TRBJ2-7; a possible D gene is TRBD1 (5 bases). Germline V gives CDR1 MNHEY, CDR2 SMNVEV (reference sequence). Trimming removed 3 bases at V and 5 bases at J, with 11 bases between. This CDR3 contains 13 residues.

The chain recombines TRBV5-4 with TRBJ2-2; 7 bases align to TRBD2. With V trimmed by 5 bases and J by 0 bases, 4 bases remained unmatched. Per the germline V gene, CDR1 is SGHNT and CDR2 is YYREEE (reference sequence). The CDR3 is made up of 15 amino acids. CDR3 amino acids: CASREGLTNTGELFF. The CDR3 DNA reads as TGTGCCAGCAGGGAGGGACTAACGAACACCGGGGAGCTGTTTTTT.

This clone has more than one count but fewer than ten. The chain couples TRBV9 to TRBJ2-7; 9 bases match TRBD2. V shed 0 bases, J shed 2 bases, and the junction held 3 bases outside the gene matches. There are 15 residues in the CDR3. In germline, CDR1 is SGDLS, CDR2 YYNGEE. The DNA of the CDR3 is TGTGCCAGCAGCGTAGGCGGCGGGAGGGCCTACGAGCAGTACTTC. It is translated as CASSVGGGRAYEQYF.

The CDR3 coding sequence is TGTGCCAGTAGTATAGGACATCAGCCGCAGTATTTT. This gives the protein CASSIGHQPQYF. The V gene is TRBV19, the J gene TRBJ2-3; D call uncertain. There are 12 residues in the CDR3. Germline V gene data show CDR1 as LNHDA and CDR2 as SQIVND (reference sequence). The germline V and J ends were trimmed by 1 base and 10 bases, with 9 bases remaining between them.

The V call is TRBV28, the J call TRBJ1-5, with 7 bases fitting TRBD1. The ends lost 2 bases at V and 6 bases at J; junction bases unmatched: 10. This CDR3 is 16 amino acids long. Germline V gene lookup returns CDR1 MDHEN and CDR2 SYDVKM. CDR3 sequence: CASSLLGTVFSQPQHF. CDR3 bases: TGTGCCAGCAGTTTACTCGGGACAGTCTTTAGTCAGCCCCAGCATTTT.

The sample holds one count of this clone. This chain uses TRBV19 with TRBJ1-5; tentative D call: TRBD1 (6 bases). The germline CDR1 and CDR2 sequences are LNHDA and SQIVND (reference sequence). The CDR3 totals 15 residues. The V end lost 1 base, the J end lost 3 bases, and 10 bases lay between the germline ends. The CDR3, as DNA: TGTGCCAGTAGTATAGTGGGGGACACCAATCAGCCCCAGCATTTT. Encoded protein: CASSIVGDTNQPQHF.

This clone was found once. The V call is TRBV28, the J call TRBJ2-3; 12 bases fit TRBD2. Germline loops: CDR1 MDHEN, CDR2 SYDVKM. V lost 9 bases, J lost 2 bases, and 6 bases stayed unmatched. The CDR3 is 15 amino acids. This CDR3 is CASGGLAGHTDTQYF. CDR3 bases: TGTGCCAGTGGGGGACTAGCGGGTCACACAGATACGCAGTATTTT.

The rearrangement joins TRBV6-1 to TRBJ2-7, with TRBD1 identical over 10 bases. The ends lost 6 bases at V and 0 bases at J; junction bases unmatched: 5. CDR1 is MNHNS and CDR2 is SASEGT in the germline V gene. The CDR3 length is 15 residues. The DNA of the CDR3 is TGTGCCAGCAGGGACCGACAGGGGGCCTCCTACGAGCAGTACTTC. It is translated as CASRDRQGASYEQYF.